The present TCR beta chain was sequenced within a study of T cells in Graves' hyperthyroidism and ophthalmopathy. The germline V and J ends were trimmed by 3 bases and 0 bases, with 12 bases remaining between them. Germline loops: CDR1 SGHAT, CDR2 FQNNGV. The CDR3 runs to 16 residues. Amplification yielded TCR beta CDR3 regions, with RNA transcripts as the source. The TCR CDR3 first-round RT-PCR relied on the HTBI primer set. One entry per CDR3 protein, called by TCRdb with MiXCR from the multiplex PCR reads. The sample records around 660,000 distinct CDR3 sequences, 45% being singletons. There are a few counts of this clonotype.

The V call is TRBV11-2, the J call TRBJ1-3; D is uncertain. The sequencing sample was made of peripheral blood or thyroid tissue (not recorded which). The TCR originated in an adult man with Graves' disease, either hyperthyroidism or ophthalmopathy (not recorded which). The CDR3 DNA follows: TGTGCCAGCAGCTTCGGCGTTATGAACTCTGGAAACACCATATATTTT. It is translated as CASSFGVMNSGNTIYF.